This TCR beta chain was retrieved from a study of T-cell reconstitution after alpha-beta-depleted transplantation in children. Preparing the TCRbeta library involved the use of unique molecular identifiers. MiXCR, applied by TCRdb to the PCR reads, yields one record per CDR3 protein. This sample carries about 610,000 distinct CDR3 sequences, more than 9% of them seen once, and the ten largest clones take 3.5% to 5%. This clonotype was seen repeatedly, ten times or more. Sequenced material: PBMCs from the stem cell graft donor, taken from the stem cell graft. The clonotype originates from a human donor who donated a stem cell graft to a child with acute myeloid leukemia.

The CDR3 loop reads CATRSRSSYNEQFF. The CDR3 nucleotides are TGTGCCACCAGGAGCCGGAGCTCCTACAATGAGCAGTTCTTC. The rearrangement uses TRBV24-1 and TRBJ2-1; unclear D gene. The length of the CDR3 is 14 residues. Germline CDR1 is KGHDR and CDR2 is SFDVKD. V was trimmed by 7 bases and J by 0 bases, leaving 9 bases between them.